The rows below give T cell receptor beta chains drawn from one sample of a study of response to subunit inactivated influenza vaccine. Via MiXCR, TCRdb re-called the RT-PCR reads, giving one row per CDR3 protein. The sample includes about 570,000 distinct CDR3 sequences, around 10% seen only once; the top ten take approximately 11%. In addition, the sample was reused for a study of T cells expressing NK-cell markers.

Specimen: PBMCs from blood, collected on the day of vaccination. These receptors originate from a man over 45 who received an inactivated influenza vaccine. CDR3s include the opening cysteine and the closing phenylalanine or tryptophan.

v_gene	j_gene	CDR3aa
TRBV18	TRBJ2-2	CASSPRNRGLLDTGELFF
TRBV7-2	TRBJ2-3	CASSFGAGGTDTQYF
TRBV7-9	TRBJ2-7	CASSLPRDSSSYEQYF
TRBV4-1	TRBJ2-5	CASSQVAGGSETQYF
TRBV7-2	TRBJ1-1	CASSFRTASNTEAFF
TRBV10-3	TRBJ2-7	CATTPVTRQGRNEQYF
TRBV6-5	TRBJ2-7	CASTDGLYEQYF
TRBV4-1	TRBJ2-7	CASSQTQGLVDEQYF
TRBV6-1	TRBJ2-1	CASSRNAGGLSYNEQFF
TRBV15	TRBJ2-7	CATSDKGAGEQYF
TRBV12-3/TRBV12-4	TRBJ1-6	CASSLAPSGSPLHF
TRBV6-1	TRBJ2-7	CASSLTYTGGSGEQYF
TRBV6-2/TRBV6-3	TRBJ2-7	CASSYSGLGTYEQYF
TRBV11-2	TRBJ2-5	CASSQQMWEETQYF
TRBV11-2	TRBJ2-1	CASSLDLGQFF
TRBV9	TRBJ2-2	CASSVTGTANTGELFF
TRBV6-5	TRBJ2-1	CASKYDYEQFF
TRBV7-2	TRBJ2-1	CASSLRQGAAEQFF
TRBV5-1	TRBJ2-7	CASRPIPGTRFSYEQYF
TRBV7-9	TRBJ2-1	CASTTTSGSMYEQFF
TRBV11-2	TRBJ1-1	CASSLASGGGTEAFF
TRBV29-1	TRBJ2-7	CSVVGSVDSGSAYEQYF
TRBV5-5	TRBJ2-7	CASSFYGFYEQYF
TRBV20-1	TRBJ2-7	CSADSGGAYQQYF
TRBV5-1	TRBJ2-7	CASSLQAGANSYEQYF
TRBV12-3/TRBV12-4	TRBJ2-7	CASTVGLAGAYEQYF
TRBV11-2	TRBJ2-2	CASSTRTGVYPGELFF
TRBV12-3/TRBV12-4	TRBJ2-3	CASGLGGQNTQYF
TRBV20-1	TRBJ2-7	CSAHRLAGSYEQYF
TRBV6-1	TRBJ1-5	CASSGQGNYQPQHF
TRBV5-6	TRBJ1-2	CASSLGGRKQFNYGYTF
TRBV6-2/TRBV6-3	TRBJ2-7	CASSYSSRYEQYF
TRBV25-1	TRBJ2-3	CASKDTQYF
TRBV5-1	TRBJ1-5	CASSAGDINGNQPQHF
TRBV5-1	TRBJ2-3	CASSPILRGDTQYF
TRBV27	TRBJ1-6	CASSFGGGHSPLHF
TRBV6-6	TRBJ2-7	CATSTFGLSEQYF
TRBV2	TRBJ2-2	CASSAGAGELFF
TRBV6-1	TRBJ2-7	CASSDGSNSYEQYF
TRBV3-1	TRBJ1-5	CASSQGGSWNQPQHF
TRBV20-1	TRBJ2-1	CSARSQAYNEQFF
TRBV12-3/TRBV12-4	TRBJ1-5	CASSSRTGGNQPQHF
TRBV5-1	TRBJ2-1	CASSWDLNEQFF
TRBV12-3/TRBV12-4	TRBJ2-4	CASSDTNRDIQYF
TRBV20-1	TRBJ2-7	CSARETGSFSNEQYF
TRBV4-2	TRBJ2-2	CASSLFGASGGANTGELFF
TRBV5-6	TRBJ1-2	CASSFRTGGYGYTF
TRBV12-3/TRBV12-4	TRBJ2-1	CASSLATSGSRNEQFF
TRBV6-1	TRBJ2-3	CASKEYGRTDTQYF
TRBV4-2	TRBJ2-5	CASSQERQETQYF
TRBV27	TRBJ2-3	CASRTSFGTDTQYF
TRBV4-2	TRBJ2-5	CASSQDPLASKETQYF
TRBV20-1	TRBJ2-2	CSATGTANTGELFF